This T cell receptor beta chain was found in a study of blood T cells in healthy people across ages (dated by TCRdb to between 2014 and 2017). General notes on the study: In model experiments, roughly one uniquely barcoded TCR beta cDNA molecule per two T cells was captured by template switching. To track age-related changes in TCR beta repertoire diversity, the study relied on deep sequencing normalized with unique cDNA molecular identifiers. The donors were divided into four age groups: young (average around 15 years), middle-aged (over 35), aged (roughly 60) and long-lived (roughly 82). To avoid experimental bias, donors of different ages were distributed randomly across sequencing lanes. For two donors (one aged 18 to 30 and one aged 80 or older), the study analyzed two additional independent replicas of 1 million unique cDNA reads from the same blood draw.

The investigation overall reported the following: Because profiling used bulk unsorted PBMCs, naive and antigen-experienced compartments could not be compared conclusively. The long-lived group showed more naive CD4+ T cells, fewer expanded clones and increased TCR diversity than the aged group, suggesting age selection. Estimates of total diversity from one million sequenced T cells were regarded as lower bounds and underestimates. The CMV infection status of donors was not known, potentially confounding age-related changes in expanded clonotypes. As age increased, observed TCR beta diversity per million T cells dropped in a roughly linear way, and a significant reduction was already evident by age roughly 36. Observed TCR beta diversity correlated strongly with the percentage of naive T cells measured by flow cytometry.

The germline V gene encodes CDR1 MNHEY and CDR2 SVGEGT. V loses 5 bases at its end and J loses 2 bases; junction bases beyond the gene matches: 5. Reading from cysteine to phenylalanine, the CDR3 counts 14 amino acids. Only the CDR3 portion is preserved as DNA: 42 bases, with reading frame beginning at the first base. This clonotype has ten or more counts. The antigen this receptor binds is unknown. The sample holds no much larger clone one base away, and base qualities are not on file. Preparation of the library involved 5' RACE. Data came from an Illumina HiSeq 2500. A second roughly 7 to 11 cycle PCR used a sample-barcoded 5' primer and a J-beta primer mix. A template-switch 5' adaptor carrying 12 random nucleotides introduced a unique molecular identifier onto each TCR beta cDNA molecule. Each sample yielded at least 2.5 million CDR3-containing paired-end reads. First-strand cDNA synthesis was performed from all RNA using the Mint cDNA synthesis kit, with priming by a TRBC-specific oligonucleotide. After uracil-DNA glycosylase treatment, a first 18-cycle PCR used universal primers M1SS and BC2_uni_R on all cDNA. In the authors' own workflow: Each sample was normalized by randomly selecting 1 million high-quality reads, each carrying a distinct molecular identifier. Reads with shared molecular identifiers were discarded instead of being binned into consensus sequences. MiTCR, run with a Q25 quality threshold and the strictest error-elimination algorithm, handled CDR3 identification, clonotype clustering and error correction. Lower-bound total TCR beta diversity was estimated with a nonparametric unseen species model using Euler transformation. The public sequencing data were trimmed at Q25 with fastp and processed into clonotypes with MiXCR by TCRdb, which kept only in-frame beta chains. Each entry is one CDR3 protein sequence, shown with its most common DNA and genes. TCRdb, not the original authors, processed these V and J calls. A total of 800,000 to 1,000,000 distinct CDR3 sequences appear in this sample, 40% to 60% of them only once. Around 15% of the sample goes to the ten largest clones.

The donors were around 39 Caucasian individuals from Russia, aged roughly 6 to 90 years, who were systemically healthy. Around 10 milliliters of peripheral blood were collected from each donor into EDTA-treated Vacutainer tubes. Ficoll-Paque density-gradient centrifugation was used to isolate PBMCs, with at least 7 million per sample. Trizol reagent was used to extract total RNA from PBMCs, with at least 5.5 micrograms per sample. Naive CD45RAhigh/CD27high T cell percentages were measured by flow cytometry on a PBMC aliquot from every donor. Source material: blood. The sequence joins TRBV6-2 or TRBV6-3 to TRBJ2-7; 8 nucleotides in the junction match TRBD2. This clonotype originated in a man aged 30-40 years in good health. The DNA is TGTGCCAGCAGTAGTAGCGGGGAGACCTACGAGCAGTACTTC. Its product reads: CASSSSGETYEQYF.